This T cell receptor (beta chain) was sequenced for a study of technical replicates of blood from a handful of donors. This clone was seen more than once but under ten times. The V end was cut by 1 base, the J end by 6 bases, with 12 bases between. The CDR3 has 15 amino acids. The germline V gene has CDR1 LGHNA and CDR2 YNFKEQ. The method was immunoSEQ multiplex PCR; TCRdb's version includes in-frame clones alone and lacks a portion of them. The sample lists approximately 70,000 clones, roughly nine tenths seen once, with over 4% in the top ten. This clonotype originated in a human donor in good health. Some clones in this sample may be carry-over from other donors' samples. The sequencing input was PBMCs. This chain links TRBV4-2 with TRBJ2-2, with unresolved D. The CDR3 nucleotides are TGTGCCAGCAGCCAAGCTATCCCCCACGCCGGGGAGCTGTTTTTT. This translates into CASSQAIPHAGELFF.